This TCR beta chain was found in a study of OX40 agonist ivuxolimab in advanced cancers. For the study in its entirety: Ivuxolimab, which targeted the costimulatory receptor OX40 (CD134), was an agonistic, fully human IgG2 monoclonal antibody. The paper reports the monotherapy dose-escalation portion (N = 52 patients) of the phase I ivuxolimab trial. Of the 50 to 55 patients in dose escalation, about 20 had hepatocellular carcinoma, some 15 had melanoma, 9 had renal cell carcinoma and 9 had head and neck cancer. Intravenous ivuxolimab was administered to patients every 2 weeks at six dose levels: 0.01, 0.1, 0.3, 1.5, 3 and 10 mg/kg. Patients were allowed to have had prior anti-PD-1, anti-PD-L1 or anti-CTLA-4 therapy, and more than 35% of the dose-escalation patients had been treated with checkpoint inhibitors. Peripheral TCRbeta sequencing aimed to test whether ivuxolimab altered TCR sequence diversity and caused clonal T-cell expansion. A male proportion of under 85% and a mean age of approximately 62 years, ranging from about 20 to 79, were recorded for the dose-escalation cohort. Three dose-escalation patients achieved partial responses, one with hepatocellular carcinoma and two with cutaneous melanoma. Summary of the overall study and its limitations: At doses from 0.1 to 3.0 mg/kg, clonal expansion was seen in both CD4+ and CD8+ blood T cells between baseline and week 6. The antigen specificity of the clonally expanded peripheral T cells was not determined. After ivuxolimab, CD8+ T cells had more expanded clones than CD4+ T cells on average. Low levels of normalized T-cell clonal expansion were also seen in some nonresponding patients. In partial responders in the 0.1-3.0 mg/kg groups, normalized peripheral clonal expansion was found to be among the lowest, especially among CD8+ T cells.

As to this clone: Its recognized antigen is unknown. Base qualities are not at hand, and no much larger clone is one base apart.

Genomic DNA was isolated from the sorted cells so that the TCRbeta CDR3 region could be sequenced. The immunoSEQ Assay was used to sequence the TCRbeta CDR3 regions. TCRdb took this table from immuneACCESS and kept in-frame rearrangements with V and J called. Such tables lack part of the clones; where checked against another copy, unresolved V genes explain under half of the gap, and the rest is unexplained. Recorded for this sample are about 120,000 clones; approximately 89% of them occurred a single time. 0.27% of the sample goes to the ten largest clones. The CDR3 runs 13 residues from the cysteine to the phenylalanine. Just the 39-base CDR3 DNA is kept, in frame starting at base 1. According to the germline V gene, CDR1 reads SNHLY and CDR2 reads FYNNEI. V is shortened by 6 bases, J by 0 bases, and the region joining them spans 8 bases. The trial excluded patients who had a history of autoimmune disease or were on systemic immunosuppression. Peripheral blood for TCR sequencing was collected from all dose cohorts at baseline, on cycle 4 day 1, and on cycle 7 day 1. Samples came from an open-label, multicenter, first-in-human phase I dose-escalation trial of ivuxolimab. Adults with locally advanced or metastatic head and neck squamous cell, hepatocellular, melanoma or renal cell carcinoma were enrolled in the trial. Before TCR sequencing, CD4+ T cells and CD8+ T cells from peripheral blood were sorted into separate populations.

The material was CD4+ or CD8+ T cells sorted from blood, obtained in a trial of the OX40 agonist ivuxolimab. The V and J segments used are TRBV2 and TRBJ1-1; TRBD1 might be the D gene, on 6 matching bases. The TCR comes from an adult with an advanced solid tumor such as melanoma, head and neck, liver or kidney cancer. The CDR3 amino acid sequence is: CASRAGVNTEAFF. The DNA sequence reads TGTGCCAGCAGGGCAGGGGTGAACACTGAAGCTTTCTTT.